These 9 T cell receptor beta chains share one sample of origin, sequenced in a study of cytomegalovirus exposure and HLA in healthy donors. PCR employed 60 Vbeta and 13 Jbeta primers. Assay used: immunoSEQ multiplex PCR; TCRdb lists only in-frame clones, some missing. The table lists under 250,000 clones, about 78% of them singletons, with 3.8% in the top ten. Sequenced sample: PBMCs. The receptor source for this set is a male donor in good health and CMV-seronegative.

The rearrangement links TRBV19 to TRBJ1-5, with 11 bases lining up with TRBD1. CDR1 and CDR2 (germline): LNHDA, SQIVND (reference sequence). This CDR3 contains 15 residues. V was clipped by 5 bases and J by 4 bases; unmatched bases: 4. The CDR3 here is CASSAGQGANQPQHF. The CDR3 DNA follows: TGTGCCAGTAGTGCCGGACAGGGGGCGAATCAGCCCCAGCATTTT.

This chain links TRBV9 with TRBJ2-1, with 8 bases matching TRBD2. CDR3 size: 15 residues. CDR1 and CDR2 (germline): SGDLS, YYNGEE. V was clipped by 4 bases and J by 7 bases; unmatched bases: 10. This CDR3 reads CASSRSGSPWNEQFF. The CDR3 nucleotides read TGTGCCAGCAGCCGAAGCGGGAGTCCTTGGAATGAGCAGTTCTTC.

The table lists this clone with a few counts. The V gene is TRBV5-1, the J gene TRBJ2-1; 9 bases fit TRBD2. V dropped 1 base and J dropped 1; count of bases not matched to a gene: 9. This CDR3 contains 18 residues. Germline-derived CDR1 and CDR2 are SGHRS and YFSETQ. CDR3 DNA sequence: TGCGCCAGCAGCTTGTTGATGGCGGGAGGGCGGTCCTACAATGAGCAGTTCTTC. Its protein product is CASSLLMAGGRSYNEQFF.

The chain combines TRBV28 with TRBJ1-4, with 7 bases that match TRBD1. CDR1 MDHEN and CDR2 SYDVKM come from the germline V gene. V lost 2 bases and J lost 6; bases outside the gene matches: 3. This CDR3 has 14 amino acids. In nucleotides, the CDR3 is TGTGCCAGCAGTTTAACGGGGACAGATGAAAAACTGTTTTTT. Encoded protein: CASSLTGTDEKLFF.

The rearrangement links TRBV5-1 to TRBJ2-3; 9 bases agree with TRBD1. V trimming: 4 bases; J trimming: 5 bases; junction bases outside the gene matches: 8. From germline, CDR1 is SGHRS and CDR2 YFSETQ. The CDR3 is 15 amino acids. The CDR3 here is CASSSGTGQGDTQYF. CDR3 nucleotide sequence: TGCGCCAGCAGCAGTGGGACAGGGCAGGGAGATACGCAGTATTTT.

The gene calls are TRBV28 and TRBJ1-5, with no clear D. The length of the CDR3 is 11 residues. V dropped 6 bases and J dropped 4 bases, with 4 bases sitting between them. Germline V lookup: CDR1 MDHEN, CDR2 SYDVKM. The CDR3 loop reads CASSRNQPQHF. DNA of the CDR3: TGTGCCAGCAGCAGAAATCAGCCCCAGCATTTT.

This clone showed up just a few times. The rearrangement joins TRBV6-5 to TRBJ2-7, with a possible D match to TRBD2 (6 bases). The germline V gene has CDR1 MNHEY and CDR2 SVGAGI. This CDR3 has 14 amino acids. Between the trimmed V and J ends, which lost 8 bases and 7 bases, there was a span of 21 bases. For the CDR3, the DNA is TGTGCCAGCGGGCGTAGCGGACCGCTGATAGAGCAGTACTTC. Its protein is CASGRSGPLIEQYF.

Note on this clone: No conserved phenylalanine or tryptophan ends this CDR3, so it is likely a read error. The gene calls are TRBV10-3 and TRBJ1-2; 10 bases match TRBD1. Germline CDR1 and CDR2: ENHRY and SYGVKD. CDR3 length: 20 amino acids. The trim removed 5 bases at V and 4 bases at J, leaving 22 bases unmatched. The DNA of the CDR3 is TGTGCCATCAGTTCGACAGGGGGCGGGGGAAATCCTCCCCGAGGCTATGGCTACACCCTC. It codes for CAISSTGGGGNPPRGYGYTL.

As regards this clone: An end of the junction differs from the germline gene, which may be a read error. The J gene is TRBJ2-1, the V gene TRBV7-9; TRBD1 matches at 9 bases. Germline CDR1 reads SEHNR; CDR2 reads FQNEAQ (reference sequence). The CDR3 length is 14 residues. Written as DNA, the CDR3 is TGTTCCAGCAGCTTTAACAGGGGGCGAGGTGCGCAGTTCTTC. Translated, it gives CSSSFNRGRGAQFF.